Shown below are 5 T cell receptor beta chains from a single sample sequenced in a study of CD8+ T cells in alopecia areata. Treatment: oral pan-JAK inhibitor, 5-10 mg twice daily. Extracted RNA was reverse transcribed, and the resulting cDNA served as sequencing template. Profiled with immunoSEQ multiplex PCR; TCRdb holds only in-frame clones, not every one. The sample contains 120,000 or so clones, approximately 52% of which appear only once. The sample in question was CD8+ T cells sorted from blood, obtained at week 4, from a patient treated with tofacitinib. These receptors were taken from a human donor with alopecia areata.

This clone appeared a few times. The chain recombines TRBV7-9 with TRBJ2-7; 8 positions match TRBD1. V was clipped by 6 bases and J by 2 bases; unmatched bases: 9. CDR3 length: 15 residues. CDR1 and CDR2 from the germline V gene are SEHNR and FQNEAQ (reference sequence). CDR3 bases: TGTGCCAGCAGAGCCCAGGGGGCCCCTCCCTACGAGCAGTACTTC. Translated: CASRAQGAPPYEQYF.

CDR3 nucleotide sequence: TGTGCCTGGAGAGTCAGATCAACTAATGAAAAACTGTTTTTT. It specifies CAWRVRSTNEKLFF. This chain uses TRBV30 with TRBJ1-4; D uncertain. Trimming cost V 3 bases and J 0 bases, with 8 bases left between them. The CDR3 is made up of 14 amino acids. Germline V gene lookup returns CDR1 GTSNPN and CDR2 SVGIG (reference sequence).

The chain combines TRBV30 with TRBJ2-7, with D hard to call. The germline V gene encodes CDR1 GTSNPN and CDR2 SVGIG (reference sequence). The CDR3 length is 12 residues. Trimming took 5 bases from V and 2 from J, leaving 10 bases between them. CDR3 nucleotides: TGTGCCTGGGACACATCACCCTACGAGCAGTACTTC. The encoded protein is CAWDTSPYEQYF.

The chain combines TRBV29-1 with TRBJ1-1; a weak D match, TRBD1 (5 bases). This CDR3 is built from 14 residues. V was pared by 8 bases and J by 4 bases, with 20 bases between. Germline CDR1 reads SQVTM; CDR2 reads ANQGSEA. The CDR3 DNA reads TGCAGCTCCTGGGGACCCGGGGCGGTCACTGAAGCTTTCTTT. Translated: CSSWGPGAVTEAFF.

The chain has TRBV5-1 and TRBJ2-3; D might be TRBD2 (6 bases). V lost 7 bases to trimming and J lost 2 bases, with 17 bases between them. Germline CDR1 and CDR2: SGHRS and YFSETQ. The CDR3 runs 15 residues. Written as DNA, the CDR3 is TGCGCCAGCGGGGCTACGGGACTCATCACAGATACGCAGTATTTT. Translating gives CASGATGLITDTQYF.